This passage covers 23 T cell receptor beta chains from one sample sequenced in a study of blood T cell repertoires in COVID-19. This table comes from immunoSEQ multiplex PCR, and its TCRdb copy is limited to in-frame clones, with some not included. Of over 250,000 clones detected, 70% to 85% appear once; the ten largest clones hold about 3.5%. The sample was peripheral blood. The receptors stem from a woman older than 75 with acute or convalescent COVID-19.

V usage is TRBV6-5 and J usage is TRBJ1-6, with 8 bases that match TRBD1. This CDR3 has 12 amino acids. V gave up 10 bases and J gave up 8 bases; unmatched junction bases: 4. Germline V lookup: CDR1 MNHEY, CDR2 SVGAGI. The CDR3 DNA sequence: TGTGCCACCGGACAGGGCCATTCACCCCTCCACTTT. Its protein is CATGQGHSPLHF.

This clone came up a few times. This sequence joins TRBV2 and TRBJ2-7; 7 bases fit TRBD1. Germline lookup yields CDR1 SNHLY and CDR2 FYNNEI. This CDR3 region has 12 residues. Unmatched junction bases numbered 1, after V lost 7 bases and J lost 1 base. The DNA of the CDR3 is TGTGCCAGCACGGGACAGTCCTACGAGCAGTACTTC. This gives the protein CASTGQSYEQYF.

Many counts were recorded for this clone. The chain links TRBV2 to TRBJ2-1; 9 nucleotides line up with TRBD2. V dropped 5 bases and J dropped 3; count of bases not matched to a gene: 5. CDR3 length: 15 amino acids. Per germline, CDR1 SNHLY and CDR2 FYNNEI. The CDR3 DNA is TGTGCCAGCAGTCCTCTAGCGGGAAACTACAATGAGCAGTTCTTC. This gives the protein CASSPLAGNYNEQFF.

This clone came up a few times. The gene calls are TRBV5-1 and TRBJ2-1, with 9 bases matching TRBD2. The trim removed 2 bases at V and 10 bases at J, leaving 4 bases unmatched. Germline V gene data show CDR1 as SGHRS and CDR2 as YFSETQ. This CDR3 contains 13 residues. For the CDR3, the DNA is TGCGCCAGCAGCTTTGCGGGAGGGTGGGAGCAGTTCTTC. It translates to CASSFAGGWEQFF. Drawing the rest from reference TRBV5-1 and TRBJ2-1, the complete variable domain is KAGVTQTPRYLIKTRGQQVTLSCSPISGHRSVSWYQQTPGQGLQFLFEYFSETQRNKGNFPGRFSGRQFSNSRSEMNVSTLELGDSALYLCASSFAGGWEQFFGPGTRLTVL.

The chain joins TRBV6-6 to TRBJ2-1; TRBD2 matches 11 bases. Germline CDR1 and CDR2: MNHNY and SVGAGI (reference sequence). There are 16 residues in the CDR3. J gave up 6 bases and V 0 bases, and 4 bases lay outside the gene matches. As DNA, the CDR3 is TGTGCCAGCAGTTACTCTCTAGCGGGGGGTCCCAATGAGCAGTTCTTC. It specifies CASSYSLAGGPNEQFF.

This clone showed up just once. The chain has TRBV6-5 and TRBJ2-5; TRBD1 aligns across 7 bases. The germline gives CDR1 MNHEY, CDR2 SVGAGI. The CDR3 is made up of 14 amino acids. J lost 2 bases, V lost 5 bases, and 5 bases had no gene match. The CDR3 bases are TGTGCCAGCAGTCGGGACAGCTTACAAGAGACCCAGTACTTC. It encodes CASSRDSLQETQYF.

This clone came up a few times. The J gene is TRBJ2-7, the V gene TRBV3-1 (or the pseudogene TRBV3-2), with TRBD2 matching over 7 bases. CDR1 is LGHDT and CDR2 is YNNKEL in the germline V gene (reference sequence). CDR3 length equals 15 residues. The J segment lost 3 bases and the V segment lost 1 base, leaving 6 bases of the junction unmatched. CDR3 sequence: CASSQVPSGGYEQYF. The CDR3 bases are TGTGCCAGCAGCCAAGTCCCTTCGGGAGGCTACGAGCAGTACTTC.

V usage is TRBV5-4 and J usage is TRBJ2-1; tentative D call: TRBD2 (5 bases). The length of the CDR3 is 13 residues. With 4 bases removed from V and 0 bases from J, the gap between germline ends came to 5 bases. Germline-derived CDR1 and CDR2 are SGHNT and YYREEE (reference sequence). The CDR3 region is CASSRGSYNEQFF. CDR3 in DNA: TGTGCCAGCAGCCGGGGCTCCTACAATGAGCAGTTCTTC.

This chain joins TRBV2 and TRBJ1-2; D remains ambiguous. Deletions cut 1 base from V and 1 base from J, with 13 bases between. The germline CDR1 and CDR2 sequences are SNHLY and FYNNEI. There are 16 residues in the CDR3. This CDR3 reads CASSEERGLLNYGYTF. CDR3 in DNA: TGTGCCAGCAGTGAAGAAAGAGGACTACTTAACTATGGCTACACCTTC.

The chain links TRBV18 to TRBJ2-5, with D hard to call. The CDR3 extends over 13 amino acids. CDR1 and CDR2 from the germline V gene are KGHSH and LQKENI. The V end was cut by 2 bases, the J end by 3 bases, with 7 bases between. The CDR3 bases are TGTGCCAGCTCACCAATCCGGGAAGAGACCCAGTACTTC. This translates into CASSPIREETQYF.

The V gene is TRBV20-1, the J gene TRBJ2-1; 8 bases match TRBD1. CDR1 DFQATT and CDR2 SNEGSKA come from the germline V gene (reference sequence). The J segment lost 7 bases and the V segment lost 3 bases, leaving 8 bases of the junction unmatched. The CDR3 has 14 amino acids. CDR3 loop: CSASIGTGPNEQFF. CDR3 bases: TGCAGTGCTAGTATCGGGACAGGACCAAATGAGCAGTTCTTC.

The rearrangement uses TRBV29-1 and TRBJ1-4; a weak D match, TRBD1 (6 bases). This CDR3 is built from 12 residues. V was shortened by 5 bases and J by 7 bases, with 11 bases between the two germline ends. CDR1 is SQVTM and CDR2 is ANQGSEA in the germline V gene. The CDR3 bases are TGCAGCGTTAAGGGGGGGGGTGAAAAACTGTTTTTT. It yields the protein CSVKGGGEKLFF. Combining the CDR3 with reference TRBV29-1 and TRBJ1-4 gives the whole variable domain SAVISQKPSRDICQRGTSLTIQCQVDSQVTMMFWYRQQPGQSLTLIATANQGSEATYESGFVIDKFPISRPNLTFSTLTVSNMSPEDSSIYLCSVKGGGEKLFFGSGTQLSVL.

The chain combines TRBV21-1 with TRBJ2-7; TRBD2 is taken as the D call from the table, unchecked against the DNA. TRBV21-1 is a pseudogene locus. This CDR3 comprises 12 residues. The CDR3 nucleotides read TGTGCCAGCTACCCTAGAGACTACGAGCAGTACTTC. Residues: CASYPRDYEQYF.

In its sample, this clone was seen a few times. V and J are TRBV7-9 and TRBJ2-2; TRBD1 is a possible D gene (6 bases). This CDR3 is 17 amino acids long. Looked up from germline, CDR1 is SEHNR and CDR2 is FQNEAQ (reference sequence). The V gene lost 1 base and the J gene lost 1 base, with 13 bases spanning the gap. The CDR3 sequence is CASSLGQDSRNTGELFF. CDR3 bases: TGTGCCAGCAGCTTAGGTCAGGACAGCAGGAACACCGGGGAGCTGTTTTTT.

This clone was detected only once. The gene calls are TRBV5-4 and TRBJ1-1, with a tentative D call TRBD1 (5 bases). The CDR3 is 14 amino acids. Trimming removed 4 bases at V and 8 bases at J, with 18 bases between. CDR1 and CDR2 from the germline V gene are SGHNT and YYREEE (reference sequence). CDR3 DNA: TGTGCCAGCAGCCCTCCGGGGGTTAGGGGAGAAGCTTTCTTT. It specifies CASSPPGVRGEAFF.

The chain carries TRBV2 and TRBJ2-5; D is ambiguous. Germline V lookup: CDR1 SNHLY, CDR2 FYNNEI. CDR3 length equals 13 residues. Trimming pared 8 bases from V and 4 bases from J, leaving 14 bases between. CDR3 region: CASGPERRETQYF. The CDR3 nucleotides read TGTGCCAGCGGGCCAGAACGAAGAGAGACCCAGTACTTC.

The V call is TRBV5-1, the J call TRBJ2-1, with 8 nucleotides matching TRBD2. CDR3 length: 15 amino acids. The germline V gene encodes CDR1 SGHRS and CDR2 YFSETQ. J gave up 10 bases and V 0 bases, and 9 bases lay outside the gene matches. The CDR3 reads CASSLVLAGIREQFF. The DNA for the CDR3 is TGCGCCAGCAGCTTGGTTTTAGCGGGAATTCGGGAGCAGTTCTTC.

This CDR3 is CAISTGLAGAYNEQFF. The CDR3 bases are TGTGCCATCAGCACGGGACTAGCGGGAGCATACAATGAGCAGTTCTTC. This chain joins TRBV10-3 and TRBJ2-1; TRBD2 aligns across 14 bases. The germline CDR1 and CDR2 sequences are ENHRY and SYGVKD. V lost 6 bases to trimming and J lost 4 bases; unmatched junction nucleotides: 5. The CDR3 loop spans 16 amino acids.

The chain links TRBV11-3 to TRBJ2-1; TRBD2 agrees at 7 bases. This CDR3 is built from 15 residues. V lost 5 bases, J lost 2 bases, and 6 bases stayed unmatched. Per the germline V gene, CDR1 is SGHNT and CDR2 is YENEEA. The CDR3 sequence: CASSARGSPYNEQFF. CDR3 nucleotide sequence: TGTGCCAGCAGCGCGCGGGGGAGCCCCTACAATGAGCAGTTCTTC.

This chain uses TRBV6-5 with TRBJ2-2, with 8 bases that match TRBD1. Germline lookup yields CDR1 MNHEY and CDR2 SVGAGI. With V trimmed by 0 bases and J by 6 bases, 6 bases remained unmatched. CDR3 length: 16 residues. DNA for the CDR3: TGTGCCAGCAGTTACTCTACGGACAGGGCGGCCGGGGAGCTGTTTTTT. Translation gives CASSYSTDRAAGELFF.

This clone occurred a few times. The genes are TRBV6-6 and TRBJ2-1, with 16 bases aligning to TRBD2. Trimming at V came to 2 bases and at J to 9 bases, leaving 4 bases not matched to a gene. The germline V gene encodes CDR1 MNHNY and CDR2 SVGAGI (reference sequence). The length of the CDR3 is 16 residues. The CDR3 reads CASSYGTSGRAFEQFF. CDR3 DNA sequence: TGTGCCAGCAGTTACGGGACTAGCGGGAGGGCCTTTGAGCAGTTCTTC.

This CDR3 reads CASSLQPGLAGGRAYEQYF. The CDR3 region has the DNA TGTGCCAGCAGCCTACAACCGGGACTAGCGGGAGGTAGGGCCTACGAGCAGTACTTC. This sequence joins TRBV7-9 and TRBJ2-7; 15 bases agree with TRBD2. The CDR3 is 19 amino acids. V shed 5 bases and J 2 bases; nucleotides not matched to a gene: 13. CDR1 and CDR2 (germline): SEHNR, FQNEAQ (reference sequence).

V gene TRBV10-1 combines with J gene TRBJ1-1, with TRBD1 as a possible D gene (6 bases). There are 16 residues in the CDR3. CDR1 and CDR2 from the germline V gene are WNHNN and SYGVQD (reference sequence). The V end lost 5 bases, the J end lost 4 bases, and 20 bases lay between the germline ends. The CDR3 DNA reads TGCGCCAGCAGTCGGGACATGATGGGGGCCAGCACTGAAGCTTTCTTT. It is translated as CASSRDMMGASTEAFF.